These 9 T cell receptor beta chains were all obtained from the same sample, sequenced in a study of response to subunit inactivated influenza vaccine. TCRdb re-analysed the RT-PCR reads in MiXCR, keeping a single row per CDR3 protein. The sample lists approximately 490,000 distinct CDR3 sequences, roughly 7.9% occurring once. The specimen was PBMCs from blood, collected around 2 years after vaccination. Receptor source: a man aged 50 to 69 who received an inactivated influenza vaccine.

This chain links TRBV18 with TRBJ2-7; possibly TRBD1 for D (5 bases). Germline V CDR1 and CDR2: KGHSH, LQKENI. The CDR3 is made up of 14 amino acids. Trimming stripped 2 bases from V and 2 bases from J, with 10 bases between. CDR3 in DNA: TGTGCCAGCTCACCAGCCCAGGGTCCCTACGAGCAGTACTTC. Translation: CASSPAQGPYEQYF.

This clonotype was seen ten or more times. The chain is built from TRBV20-1 and TRBJ2-3; TRBD1 is a possible D gene (5 bases). V lost 3 bases and J lost 0, with 16 bases in between. The CDR3 totals 16 residues. The germline V gene has CDR1 DFQATT and CDR2 SNEGSKA (reference sequence). This CDR3 reads CSASGRTQPSTDTQYF. CDR3 DNA sequence: TGCAGTGCTAGTGGTAGGACACAACCTAGCACAGATACGCAGTATTTT.

This clonotype was picked up many times. V is TRBV11-2 and J is TRBJ2-3; the match to TRBD2 covers 9 bases. In germline, CDR1 is SGHAT, CDR2 FQNNGV. This CDR3 comprises 13 residues. With 5 bases clipped from V and 8 bases from J, the junction kept 5 bases outside the gene matches. The CDR3 sequence: CASSTSSGATQYF. The DNA of the CDR3 is TGTGCCAGCAGCACCTCTAGCGGGGCTACGCAGTATTTT.

The gene calls are TRBV10-3 and TRBJ1-1; TRBD1 might be the D (5 bases). V was trimmed by 6 bases and J by 4 bases, leaving 18 bases between them. CDR1 is ENHRY, CDR2 SYGVKD, per germline. This CDR3 is built from 15 residues. For the CDR3, the DNA is TGTGCCATCAGGGACTCAGGAGCTAGGGGCACTGAAGCTTTCTTT. Translated: CAIRDSGARGTEAFF.

The table lists this clonotype with many counts. The chain joins TRBV5-1 to TRBJ2-3; 7 bases align to TRBD1. The CDR3 is made up of 16 amino acids. With V trimmed by 3 bases and J by 0 bases, 7 bases remained unmatched. Germline V gene lookup returns CDR1 SGHRS and CDR2 YFSETQ. The CDR3 DNA sequence: TGCGCCAGCAGCTCGGCGGCAGGGGGAAGCACAGATACGCAGTATTTT. It codes for CASSSAAGGSTDTQYF.

The chain recombines TRBV20-1 with TRBJ2-1, with 9 nucleotides matching TRBD1. The length of the CDR3 is 14 residues. Trimming cost V 0 bases and J 6 bases; bases outside gene matches: 3. Germline V gene sequence: CDR1 DFQATT, CDR2 SNEGSKA (reference sequence). CDR3 sequence: CSAREPGQGNEQFF. The CDR3 coding sequence is TGCAGTGCTAGAGAACCGGGACAGGGCAATGAGCAGTTCTTC.

This clonotype has at least ten counts. The chain combines TRBV13 with TRBJ2-2, with no clear D. The germline gives CDR1 PRHDT, CDR2 FYEKMQ (reference sequence). Trimming removed 5 bases from V and 0 bases from J, with 7 bases in between. The CDR3 is 14 residues long. CDR3 DNA: TGTGCCAGCAGCCCCCTCGCGAACACCGGGGAGCTGTTTTTT. Encoded protein: CASSPLANTGELFF.

The rearrangement uses TRBV4-3 and TRBJ2-5; 7 bases map to TRBD2. V lost 0 bases to trimming and J lost 7 bases; unmatched junction nucleotides: 5. The CDR3 totals 14 residues. Germline-derived CDR1 and CDR2 are LGHNA and YSLEER. CDR3 amino acids: CASSQDFGGGTQYF. The DNA for the CDR3 is TGCGCCAGCAGCCAAGATTTTGGCGGGGGGACCCAGTACTTC.

This clonotype was counted ten times or more. The rearrangement uses TRBV7-2 and TRBJ2-3; no firm D call. V dropped 5 bases and J dropped 0 bases, with 12 bases sitting between them. Germline assignment: CDR1 SGHTA and CDR2 FQGNSA. The CDR3 runs to 15 residues. CDR3 bases: TGTGCCAGCAGCATCCGACCGATGAGCACAGATACGCAGTATTTT. Its translation is CASSIRPMSTDTQYF. The variable domain in full, with the rest retrieved from reference TRBV7-2 and TRBJ2-3, is GAGVSQSPSNKVTEKGKDVELRCDPISGHTALYWYRQSLGQGLEFLIYFQGNSAPDKSGLPSDRFSAERTGGSVSTLTIQRTQQEDSAVYLCASSIRPMSTDTQYFGPGTRLTVL.